A single sample gave rise to the 19 T cell receptor beta chains below, sequenced in a study of T-cell reconstitution after alpha-beta-depleted transplantation in children. Unique molecular identifiers were incorporated into the prepared TCRbeta library. Each CDR3 protein gets one entry after TCRdb re-called the PCR reads with MiXCR. The table shows nearly 550,000 distinct CDR3 sequences, with around 16% occurring only once. Sequenced here: PBMCs from the stem cell graft donor, sampled from the stem cell graft. These receptor sequences come from a human donor who donated a stem cell graft to a child with acute lymphoblastic leukemia.

The table lists this clonotype with many counts. V usage is TRBV7-9 and J usage is TRBJ2-7; D is uncertain. Germline CDR1 reads SEHNR; CDR2 reads FQNEAQ (reference sequence). The CDR3 sequence is 14 residues long. V dropped 5 bases and J dropped 0 bases, with 11 bases sitting between them. CDR3 protein: CASSPPGPSYEQYF. CDR3 coding DNA: TGTGCCAGCAGCCCTCCCGGGCCCTCCTACGAGCAGTACTTC.

This clonotype has only a few counts. The chain employs TRBV2 and TRBJ2-5; 7 nucleotides match TRBD2. V gave up 2 bases and J gave up 5 bases; unmatched junction bases: 11. The germline V gene has CDR1 SNHLY and CDR2 FYNNEI. The CDR3 consists of 16 residues. CDR3 DNA: TGTGCCAGCAGTGAATCTTCCGGGGGGAGAGGGGAGACCCAGTACTTC. It is translated as CASSESSGGRGETQYF.

The chain is built from TRBV20-1 and TRBJ2-7, with 9 nucleotides matching TRBD1. Per germline, CDR1 DFQATT and CDR2 SNEGSKA (reference sequence). The ends lost 6 bases at V and 4 bases at J; junction bases unmatched: 4. This CDR3 is 12 amino acids long. The CDR3 protein is CSAQDRGYEQYF. The CDR3 nucleotides read TGCAGTGCCCAGGACAGGGGATACGAGCAGTACTTC.

The gene calls are TRBV29-1 and TRBJ2-7; 9 positions agree with TRBD1. Germline V gives CDR1 SQVTM, CDR2 ANQGSEA. V gave up 3 bases and J gave up 4 bases; unmatched junction bases: 7. The CDR3 extends over 14 amino acids. CDR3 loop: CSVDGGTGLYEQYF. The CDR3 bases are TGCAGCGTTGACGGGGGGACAGGGTTGTACGAGCAGTACTTC.

This chain joins TRBV25-1 and TRBJ2-1; D assignment may be TRBD1 or TRBD2 (5 bases each). The CDR3 loop spans 16 amino acids. The V and J ends lost 3 bases and 4 bases respectively, with 16 bases between them. Germline values: CDR1 MGHDK, CDR2 SYGVNS. This CDR3 is CASSDQGRTLYNEQFF. In nucleotides, the CDR3 is TGTGCCAGCAGTGATCAGGGCAGGACTCTATACAATGAGCAGTTCTTC.

This clonotype has at least ten counts. The chain employs TRBV6-5 and TRBJ2-1; 13 bases map to TRBD2. The V gene end was trimmed by 6 bases and the J gene end by 6 bases; junction bases not matched to a gene: 5. The germline V gene encodes CDR1 MNHEY and CDR2 SVGAGI. The CDR3 loop spans 15 amino acids. This CDR3 is CASRRTSGRFNEQFF. In DNA form, the CDR3 reads TGTGCCAGCAGACGGACTAGCGGGAGATTCAATGAGCAGTTCTTC.

The chain carries TRBV5-1 and TRBJ1-1, with D uncertain. There are 16 residues in the CDR3. Germline values: CDR1 SGHRS, CDR2 YFSETQ. V lost 4 bases and J 1 base, leaving 17 bases between the germline ends. The CDR3 DNA reads as TGCGCCAGCAGCCATCTTGCGGGTTACTCGAACACTGAAGCTTTCTTT. Amino acids: CASSHLAGYSNTEAFF.

The table lists this clonotype with a few counts. The V gene is TRBV11-2, the J gene TRBJ2-2, with TRBD1 as a possible D gene (6 bases). Trimming removed 0 bases from V and 4 bases from J, with 12 bases in between. Germline CDR1 reads SGHAT; CDR2 reads FQNNGV. This CDR3 spans 16 amino acids. The CDR3 sequence: CASSLDIGGSTGELFF. The CDR3 DNA follows: TGTGCCAGCAGCTTAGATATAGGGGGAAGCACCGGGGAGCTGTTTTTT.

This chain links TRBV20-1 with TRBJ2-1; D gene uncertain. Germline CDR1 and CDR2: DFQATT and SNEGSKA (reference sequence). This CDR3 region has 11 residues. Between the trimmed V and J ends, which lost 6 bases and 8 bases, there was a span of 11 bases. The CDR3 coding sequence is TGCAGTGCCCAGAGAAGGTATGAGCAGTTCTTC. It encodes CSAQRRYEQFF.

The gene calls are TRBV6-1 and TRBJ2-5; weak D call: TRBD1 (6 bases). Trimming cost V 3 bases and J 5 bases, with 16 bases left between them. The CDR3 sequence is 15 residues long. The germline V gene has CDR1 MNHNS and CDR2 SASEGT. CDR3 in DNA: TGTGCCAGCAGTGACCCCCACAGGGTGAGGGAGACCCAGTACTTC. The encoded protein is CASSDPHRVRETQYF.

This clonotype has a handful of counts. The CDR3 DNA reads as TGCGCCAGCAGCGCCTGGGACCCACAAGAGACCCAGTACTTC. The encoded protein is CASSAWDPQETQYF. This sequence joins TRBV5-1 and TRBJ2-5, with D perhaps assigned TRBD1 or TRBD2 (5 bases each). V was shortened by 4 bases and J by 2 bases, with 12 bases between the two germline ends. CDR1 is SGHRS and CDR2 is YFSETQ in the germline V gene. The CDR3 covers 14 residues.

V and J are TRBV27 and TRBJ2-5, with a weak D call TRBD2 (7 bases). The CDR3 has 16 residues. The germline V gene has CDR1 MNHEY and CDR2 SMNVEV (reference sequence). V was clipped by 5 bases and J by 5 bases, with 21 bases between them. CDR3 amino acids: CASSRLQGGAGETQYF. The DNA for the CDR3 is TGTGCCAGCAGTCGTTTGCAAGGGGGGGCCGGTGAGACCCAGTACTTC.

The V and J genes are TRBV12-3 or TRBV12-4 and TRBJ2-1, with D possibly being TRBD2 (6 bases). CDR3 size: 16 residues. Trimming left V 5 bases short and J 4 bases short, with 18 bases between. The CDR3 DNA reads TGTGCCAGCAGTCGAAAAGGCGGGACCAGATACAATGAGCAGTTCTTC. Its protein is CASSRKGGTRYNEQFF.

This clonotype has a handful of counts. V is TRBV5-1 and J is TRBJ2-6, with D perhaps matching TRBD2 (6 bases). There are 16 residues in the CDR3. Per the germline V gene, CDR1 is SGHRS and CDR2 is YFSETQ. Trimming removed 7 bases from V and 1 base from J, with 15 bases in between. In DNA, the CDR3 is TGCGCCAGCGGACTACAACCTCTATCTGGGGCCAACGTCCTGACTTTC. Translating it yields CASGLQPLSGANVLTF.

This clonotype showed up just a few times. The CDR3 DNA follows: TGCAGTGCTAGAGGGCTAGCCTACGACACAGATACGCAGTATTTT. Protein sequence: CSARGLAYDTDTQYF. The J gene is TRBJ2-3, the V gene TRBV20-1; possible D gene TRBD2, 5 bases. V lost 1 base and J lost 2, with 13 bases in between. CDR3 size: 15 residues. The germline V gene encodes CDR1 DFQATT and CDR2 SNEGSKA (reference sequence).

In this sample, this clonotype turned up a few times. The chain combines TRBV27 with TRBJ2-7; 8 bases are shared with TRBD1. The CDR3 covers 14 residues. Per the germline V gene, CDR1 is MNHEY and CDR2 is SMNVEV (reference sequence). V lost 8 bases and J lost 2; bases outside the gene matches: 8. CDR3 residues: CASSDRGLPYEQYF. The CDR3 DNA follows: TGTGCCAGCTCAGACAGGGGTTTGCCCTACGAGCAGTACTTC.

V gene TRBV20-1 combines with J gene TRBJ1-1; D not resolved. This CDR3 contains 14 residues. Germline V gene data show CDR1 as DFQATT and CDR2 as SNEGSKA (reference sequence). V shed 0 bases and J shed 2 bases, with 10 bases lying between them. In DNA form, the CDR3 reads TGCAGTGCTAGAGATCGCGTAGCCAACACTGAAGCTTTCTTT. Its translation is CSARDRVANTEAFF.

This clonotype was seen only a few times. V usage is TRBV29-1 and J usage is TRBJ2-1; D gene uncertain. V was cut by 7 bases and J by 2 bases, with 12 bases left in between. Germline V CDR1 and CDR2: SQVTM, ANQGSEA. The CDR3 is 13 residues long. The CDR3 loop reads CSATTSAYNEQFF. The CDR3 DNA sequence: TGCAGCGCCACTACCAGCGCCTACAATGAGCAGTTCTTC.

This clonotype was seen more than once but under ten times. The rearrangement links TRBV4-2 to TRBJ2-7; possible D gene TRBD1, 6 bases. CDR3 length: 14 amino acids. Trimming took 4 bases from V and 2 from J, leaving 12 bases between them. The germline CDR1 and CDR2 sequences are LGHNA and YNFKEQ. CDR3 sequence: CASSPDRTTYEQYF. The CDR3 DNA reads as TGTGCCAGCAGCCCCGACAGGACGACCTACGAGCAGTACTTC.